Below, one T cell receptor beta chain is given with its context. Antigen specificity is unknown. Germline V gives CDR1 MGHRA, CDR2 YSYEKL. CDR3 length: 14 residues. V was trimmed by 5 bases and J by 3 bases, leaving 13 bases between them. These data are taken from a study of cytomegalovirus exposure and HLA in healthy donors. In the study overall: When 300 to 500 donors were genotyped, 81% of them were found to fall in the Caucasian-associated ancestry cluster.

Vbeta (60) and Jbeta (13) primers were used in the PCR. Some clones are missing from TCRdb's copy, which holds only in-frame ones; the method was immunoSEQ multiplex PCR. Of about 200,000 clones in the sample, roughly 85% were seen once. Findings and limits, study-wide: A later analysis linked a missense DCLRE1C variant to TCR beta V- and J-gene trimming. A later analysis reportedly found that, within productive TCRs, an Asian-associated ancestry cluster had fewer N-insertions than the mean observed across the roughly 700 donors.

Sequenced sample: PBMCs. The origin of this receptor is a woman aged 25 to 39 in good health and CMV-seropositive. The gene calls are TRBV4-1 and TRBJ1-2; no firm D call. The CDR3 reads CASSRLAEDYGYTF. Written as DNA, the CDR3 is TGCGCCAGCAGCAGGCTGGCCGAGGACTATGGCTACACCTTC.